The source of this T cell receptor beta chain is a study of vaccination and CD4 T cells after COVID-19. Oncomine TCR Beta short-read sequencing was applied to DNA from cultured CD4+ T cells. MiXCR was run by TCRdb on the PCR reads, yielding one entry per CDR3 protein. The sample lists some 20,000 distinct CDR3 sequences, approximately 40% seen once, with over 11% in the top ten. Treatment here: roughly 10-day PBMC culture with coronavirus spike peptide pools or control peptides (ViraFEST assay). Germline V gene data show CDR1 as LGHNA and CDR2 as YNFKEQ. This CDR3 contains 16 residues. V was cut by 0 bases and J by 7 bases, with 19 bases left in between. With regard to this clonotype: The antigen is unknown.

This TCR was sampled from a human donor who had recovered from COVID-19. The sequencing input was CD4+ T cells from blood, cultured in vitro. The chain employs TRBV4-2 and TRBJ2-7, with D possibly TRBD2 on 5 matching bases. The CDR3, as DNA: TGTGCCAGCAGCCAAGAGGCCGCCAGAGGTCGGGAAGAGCAGTACTTC. The encoded protein is CASSQEAARGREEQYF.